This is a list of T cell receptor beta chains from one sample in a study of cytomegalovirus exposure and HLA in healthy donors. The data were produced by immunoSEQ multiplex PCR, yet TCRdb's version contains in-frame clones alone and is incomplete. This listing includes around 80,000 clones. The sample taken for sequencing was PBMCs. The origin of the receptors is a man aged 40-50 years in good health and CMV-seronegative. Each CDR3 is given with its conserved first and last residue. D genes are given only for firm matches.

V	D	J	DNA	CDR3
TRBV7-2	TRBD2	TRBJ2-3	TGTGCCAGCAGCTCTAGCGGGGGGTCGTATACAGATACGCAGTATTTT	CASSSSGGSYTDTQYF
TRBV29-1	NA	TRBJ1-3	TGCAGCGCAACCCCAGGTGGAGGCTCTGGAAACACCATATATTTT	CSATPGGGSGNTIYF
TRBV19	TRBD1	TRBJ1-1	TGTGCCAGTAGTTACAGGGGCATGGTGGCTGAAGCTTTCTTT	CASSYRGMVAEAFF
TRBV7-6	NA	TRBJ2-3	TGTGCCAGCAGCTTAGTGGGCGGGGGCACAGATACGCAGTATTTT	CASSLVGGGTDTQYF
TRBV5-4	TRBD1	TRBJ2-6	TGTGCCAGCAGCTTGGTGGGACAGGGTGCGGGGGCCAACGTCCTGACTTTC	CASSLVGQGAGANVLTF
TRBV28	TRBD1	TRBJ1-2	TGTGCCAGCAGCTTGATGGGACAGGGTGAAGGCTACACCTTC	CASSLMGQGEGYTF
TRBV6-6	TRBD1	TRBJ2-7	TGTGCCAGCAGTCCCACTCAGGACAGGCAAACCTACGAGCAGTACTTC	CASSPTQDRQTYEQYF
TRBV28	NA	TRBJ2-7	TGTGCCAGCAGTTCGACCGATGGACAGAGATACTACGAGCAGTACTTC	CASSSTDGQRYYEQYF
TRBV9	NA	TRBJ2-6	TGTGCCAGCAGCGTAGAGGGGACTGGGTTCTGGGCCAACGTCCTGACTTTC	CASSVEGTGFWANVLTF
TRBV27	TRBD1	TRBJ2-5	TGTGCCAGCAGTTCTCACCCCGGGACAGCTGAAGAGACCCAGTACTTC	CASSSHPGTAEETQYF
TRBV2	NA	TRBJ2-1	TGTGCCAGCAGTGGTGACGGGACTCCACCCTACAATGAGCAGTTCTTC	CASSGDGTPPYNEQFF
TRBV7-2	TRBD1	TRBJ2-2	TGTGCCAGCAGCGCACGGACAGGGTCGGCCGGGGAGCTGTTTTTT	CASSARTGSAGELFF
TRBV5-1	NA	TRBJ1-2	TGCGCCAGCAGCGCGTACAGGGTTACTAACTATGGCTACACCTTC	CASSAYRVTNYGYTF
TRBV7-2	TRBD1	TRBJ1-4	TGTGCCAGCAGCTATAGGACAGGGGGCGAGGAGGAACTGTTTTTT	CASSYRTGGEEELFF
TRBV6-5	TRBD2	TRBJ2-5	TGTGCCAGCAGTCGCCGGGACTATCAAGAGACCCAGTACTTC	CASSRRDYQETQYF
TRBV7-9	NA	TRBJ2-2	TGTGCCAGCAGCTTTGACAGATACACCGGGGAGCTGTTTTTT	CASSFDRYTGELFF
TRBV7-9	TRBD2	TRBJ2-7	TGTGCCAGCAGTTCCCGTTGGACTAGCGGTCTCTACGAGCAGTACTTC	CASSSRWTSGLYEQYF
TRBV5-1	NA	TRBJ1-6	TGCGCCAGCAGCTTGGAGGGGAACTCACCCCTCCACTTT	CASSLEGNSPLHF
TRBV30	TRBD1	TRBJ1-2	TGTGCCTGGAGTCGGGACAGGGGAGGGAATGGCTACACCTTC	CAWSRDRGGNGYTF
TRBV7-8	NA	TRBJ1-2	TGTGCCAGCAGCTTACGGGGGGGCCGGGGTAACTATGGCTACACCTTC	CASSLRGGRGNYGYTF
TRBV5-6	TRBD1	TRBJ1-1	TGTGCCAGCAGCTGGACAGGGGGCTTTGAAGCTTTCTTT	CASSWTGGFEAFF
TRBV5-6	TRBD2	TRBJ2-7	TGTGCCAGCAGACGATTGGGACTAGCGCGTCTCGAGCAGTACTTC	CASRRLGLARLEQYF
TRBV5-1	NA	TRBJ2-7	TGCGCCAGCAGCGTCGGACAGATGTACGAGCAGTACTTC	CASSVGQMYEQYF
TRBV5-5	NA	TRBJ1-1	TGTGCCAGCAGCTTGGTGTTCAGGGTCCCGAACACTGAAGCTTTCTTT	CASSLVFRVPNTEAFF
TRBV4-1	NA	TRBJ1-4	TGCGCCAGCAGAAAAACAGGGTCTAATGAAAAACTGTTTTTT	CASRKTGSNEKLFF
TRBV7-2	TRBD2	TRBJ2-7	TGTGCCAGCAGCTCTGCCGGGACTAGGTACGAGCAGTACTTC	CASSSAGTRYEQYF
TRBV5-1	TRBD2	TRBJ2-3	TGCGCCAGCAGCTTGGACAGCGGGGGGACCGGAGATACGCAGTATTTT	CASSLDSGGTGDTQYF
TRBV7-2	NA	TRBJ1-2	TGTGCCAGCAGCTTAGTTCGGGGGGGCTATGGCTACACCTTC	CASSLVRGGYGYTF
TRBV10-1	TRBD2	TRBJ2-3	TGCGCCAGCAGTGAGAGCGGGGGCGGCGCAGATACGCAGTATTTT	CASSESGGGADTQYF
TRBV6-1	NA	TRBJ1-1	TGTGCCAGCAGTGTTAGGAGGTCCGGGACTGAAGCTTTCTTT	CASSVRRSGTEAFF
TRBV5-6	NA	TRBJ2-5	TGTGCCAGCAGCTTGGGGGGGGTGAGAAACCAAGAGACCCAGTACTTC	CASSLGGVRNQETQYF
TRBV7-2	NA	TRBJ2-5	TGTGCCAGCAGCTTAGTACCAGGGGCAGAGACCCAGTACTTC	CASSLVPGAETQYF
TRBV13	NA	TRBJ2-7	TGTGCCAGCAGCTATAGCTCCTACGAGCAGTACTTC	CASSYSSYEQYF
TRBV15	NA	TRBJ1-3	TGTGCCACCAGCAGAGCGCCCAGGCAAGTCTCTGGAAACACCATATATTTT	CATSRAPRQVSGNTIYF
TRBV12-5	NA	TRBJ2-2	TGTGCTAGTGGTTTATATGCCAGTCGGGAGCTGTTTTTT	CASGLYASRELFF
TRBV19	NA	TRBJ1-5	TGTGCCAGCCGAGAGAGCAATCAGCCCCAGCATTTT	CASRESNQPQHF
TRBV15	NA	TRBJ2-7	TGTGCCACCAGTTCCCGGGGGGCAAACTACGAGCAGTACTTC	CATSSRGANYEQYF
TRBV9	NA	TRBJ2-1	TGTGCCAGCAGCACACAAAACAATGAGCAGTTCTTC	CASSTQNNEQFF
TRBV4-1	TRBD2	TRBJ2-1	TGCGCCAGCAGCCAAGAGCCTAGCGGACGGGGGGGCGATGAGCAGTTCTTC	CASSQEPSGRGGDEQFF
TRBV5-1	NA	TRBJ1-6	TGCGCCAGCAGCCCGGGAGGCGGGGCCGGGTCACCCCTCCACTTT	CASSPGGGAGSPLHF
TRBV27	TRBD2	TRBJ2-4	TGTGCCAGCAGCCCCTCTACTAGCGGAGCCCCCAACATTCAGTACTTC	CASSPSTSGAPNIQYF
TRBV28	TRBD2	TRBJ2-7	TGTGCCAGCAGTACAGGACTAGCGGGAGTGTCGTACGAGCAGTACTTC	CASSTGLAGVSYEQYF
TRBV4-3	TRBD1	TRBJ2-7	TGCGCCAGCAGCCGGAAAGACAGGGCCTACGAGCAGTACTTC	CASSRKDRAYEQYF
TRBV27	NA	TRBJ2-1	TGTGCCAGCAGTTTATCGCCCTCCCGAGACTACGGAAACAATGAGCAGTTCTTC	CASSLSPSRDYGNNEQFF
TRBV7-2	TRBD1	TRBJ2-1	TGTGCCAGCAGCTTAGAGGGGACAGTAGGATATGAGCAGTTCTTC	CASSLEGTVGYEQFF
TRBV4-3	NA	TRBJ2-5	TGCGCCAGCAGCCAAGAGTGGAGTCCAGTCTACCAAGAGACCCAGTACTTC	CASSQEWSPVYQETQYF
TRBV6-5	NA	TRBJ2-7	TGTGCCAGCAGTTACAAGCTCGAGCAGTACTTC	CASSYKLEQYF
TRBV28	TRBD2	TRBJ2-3	TGTGCCAGCAGTTTCCCTGGACTAGCCGGAGATACGCAGTATTTT	CASSFPGLAGDTQYF
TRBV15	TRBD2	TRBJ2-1	TGTGCCACCAGCACAACCCGGGGGGTAGCGGCCTACAATGAGCAGTTCTTC	CATSTTRGVAAYNEQFF